The 31 T cell receptor beta chains in this list originate from one sample, sequenced in a study of blood T cells in healthy people across ages. Through a sample-barcoded 5' primer and a J-beta primer mix, a second PCR was run for about 6 to 11 cycles. In TCRdb, the 5' RACE reads were re-called with MiXCR into one record per CDR3 protein. The sample carries around 1.1 million distinct CDR3 sequences, around two fifths recorded once. Input material: blood. The receptor source for this set is a man younger than 35 in good health.

Remarks on this clonotype: This may stem from a read error, because a much larger clone lies one nucleotide away. The chain links TRBV9 to TRBJ2-3; TRBD2 agrees at 8 bases. The CDR3 sequence is 15 residues long. Trimming cost V 4 bases and J 1 base; bases outside gene matches: 5. Germline CDR1 SGDLS, CDR2 YYNGEE. The CDR3 reads CASSKETSGTDTQYF. Written as DNA, the CDR3 is TGTGCCAGCAGCAAGGAGACTAGCGGCACAGATACGCAGTATTTT.

CDR3 region: CASSPTGQGRNTEAFF. In DNA, the CDR3 is TGTGCCAGCAGCCCCACGGGACAGGGAAGGAACACTGAAGCTTTCTTT. The chain couples TRBV7-9 to TRBJ1-1, with 9 bases identical to TRBD1. The ends lost 5 bases at V and 1 base at J; junction bases unmatched: 8. The CDR3 consists of 16 residues. CDR1 and CDR2 from the germline V gene are SEHNR and FQNEAQ (reference sequence).

Only a few counts were recorded for this clonotype. The junction departs from germline at one end; a sequencing error may be responsible. J is TRBJ1-4 and V is TRBV7-2; unclear D gene. This CDR3 comprises 14 residues. The V gene's germline CDR1 is SGHTA and CDR2 FQGNSA. DNA for the CDR3: TGTGCCGGCAGCTTGAGAGGAACTAATGAAAAACTGTTTTTT. Its protein product is CAGSLRGTNEKLFF. The variable domain in full, with the rest retrieved from reference TRBV7-2 and TRBJ1-4, is GAGVSQSPSNKVTEKGKDVELRCDPISGHTALYWYRQSLGQGLEFLIYFQGNSAPDKSGLPSDRFSAERTGGSVSTLTIQRTQQEDSAVYLCAGSLRGTNEKLFFGSGTQLSVL.

A few counts support this clonotype. This chain uses TRBV9 with TRBJ1-2, with 10 positions matching TRBD1. CDR3 length: 13 residues. Germline V gives CDR1 SGDLS, CDR2 YYNGEE. J lost 6 bases, V lost 3 bases, and 2 bases had no gene match. The CDR3 loop reads CASSGQGAHGYTF. The CDR3 DNA reads as TGTGCCAGCAGCGGACAGGGGGCACATGGCTACACCTTC.

V is TRBV27 and J is TRBJ2-2; no clear D gene. V gave up 1 base and J gave up 6 bases, with 9 bases separating them. The CDR3 length is 14 residues. From germline, CDR1 is MNHEY and CDR2 SMNVEV (reference sequence). Here the CDR3 reads CASSLWGTAGELFF. DNA for the CDR3: TGTGCCAGCAGTTTATGGGGTACGGCCGGGGAGCTGTTTTTT.

This clonotype has more than one count but fewer than ten. The DNA for the CDR3 is TGCGCCAGCAGCCAGATTAGGGGGCCAATGATCAATGAGCAGTTCTTC. Translated: CASSQIRGPMINEQFF. The chain couples TRBV4-1 to TRBJ2-1; 7 positions agree with TRBD1. The CDR3 contains 16 residues. Trimming removed 3 bases from V and 6 bases from J; junction bases left unmatched: 11. Per the germline V gene, CDR1 is MGHRA and CDR2 is YSYEKL.

The V call is TRBV6-5, the J call TRBJ1-1; 8 bases line up with TRBD1. V was pared by 4 bases and J by 3 bases, with 10 bases of the junction left unmatched. Germline V gene lookup returns CDR1 MNHEY and CDR2 SVGAGI. The CDR3 extends over 16 amino acids. The CDR3 loop is CASSSGQGFGYTEAFF. The CDR3 DNA sequence: TGTGCCAGCAGTTCCGGACAGGGCTTCGGGTACACTGAAGCTTTCTTT.

The chain joins TRBV5-6 to TRBJ2-3; tentatively, D is TRBD2 (5 bases). This CDR3 is 14 amino acids long. Germline V gene data show CDR1 as SGHDT and CDR2 as YYEEEE. The germline V and J ends were trimmed by 4 bases and 12 bases, with 21 bases remaining between them. DNA of the CDR3: TGTGCCAGCAGCCGAACTGGACTCCCCTTCATACAGTATTTT. Its translation is CASSRTGLPFIQYF.

This chain links TRBV20-1 with TRBJ2-7; possibly TRBD1 for D (6 bases). CDR3 size: 15 residues. The V gene lost 4 bases and the J gene lost 0 bases, with 16 bases spanning the gap. Per germline, CDR1 DFQATT and CDR2 SNEGSKA (reference sequence). In nucleotides, the CDR3 is TGCAGTGCTAAGCATTACGGACAGAGCTCCTACGAGCAGTACTTC. Translated, it gives CSAKHYGQSSYEQYF.

This clonotype turned up a few times. The chain links TRBV3-1 to TRBJ1-1; the D is unclear. Germline V gene sequence: CDR1 LGHDT, CDR2 YNNKEL (reference sequence). The CDR3 contains 15 residues. Between the trimmed V and J ends, which lost 1 base and 6 bases, there was a span of 15 bases. In DNA form, the CDR3 reads TGTGCCAGCAGCCAAGCCATCCGGCGGGTCTCTGAAGCTTTCTTT. This translates into CASSQAIRRVSEAFF.

V and J are TRBV24-1 and TRBJ2-1; a weak D match, TRBD1 (6 bases). The germline V gene encodes CDR1 KGHDR and CDR2 SFDVKD. The V and J ends lost 0 bases and 8 bases respectively, with 7 bases between them. The CDR3 contains 13 residues. As DNA, the CDR3 is TGTGCCACCAGTGATTTGCAGGGGCATGAGCAGTTCTTC. This gives the protein CATSDLQGHEQFF.

About this clonotype itself: The junction departs from the called germline gene at one end, perhaps through a read error. The rearrangement uses TRBV5-5 and TRBJ2-4, with D perhaps TRBD2 (6 bases). The CDR3 is 17 amino acids. Per the germline V gene, CDR1 is SGHKS and CDR2 is YYEKEE (reference sequence). The CDR3 DNA is TGTGCCAGCAGCTTCGGATGGGGCGGGATGGCCATAAACATTCAGTACTTC. It specifies CASSFGWGGMAINIQYF.

J is TRBJ2-5 and V is TRBV6-6; D remains ambiguous. V gave up 2 bases and J gave up 4 bases, with 11 bases separating them. Per germline, CDR1 MNHNY and CDR2 SVGAGI (reference sequence). CDR3 length equals 14 residues. As DNA, the CDR3 is TGTGCCAGCAGTTACGGCGGAAGCCGAGAGACCCAGTACTTC. As protein: CASSYGGSRETQYF.

This chain connects TRBV19 to TRBJ1-2, with 7 bases identical to TRBD1. The CDR3 contains 16 residues. Germline trimming cut 8 bases from V and 4 bases from J; bases unmatched to any gene: 16. Germline V CDR1 and CDR2: LNHDA, SQIVND (reference sequence). Written as DNA, the CDR3 is TGTGCCAGTCGTCGGAACCCCCGGGACAGCTTCTATGGCTACACCTTC. This gives the protein CASRRNPRDSFYGYTF.

The CDR3 nucleotides read TGTGCCAGCAGTTACAAGAGTTACAGCTCCAATGAGCAGTTCTTC. Amino acid sequence: CASSYKSYSSNEQFF. The V gene is TRBV6-2 or TRBV6-3, the J gene TRBJ2-1; no clear D. CDR3 length equals 15 residues. V lost 2 bases and J 6 bases, leaving 14 bases between the germline ends. In germline, CDR1 is MNHEY, CDR2 SVGEGT.

This clonotype was found once. This chain joins TRBV6-2 or TRBV6-3 and TRBJ2-7; D possibly matches TRBD1 or TRBD2 (6 bases each). Trimming cost V 7 bases and J 1 base, with 14 bases left between them. The CDR3 is 14 amino acids. Germline assignment: CDR1 MNHEY and CDR2 SVGEGT. The CDR3 reads CASTRGASSYEQYF. In nucleotides, the CDR3 is TGTGCCAGCACAAGGGGGGCCTCATCCTACGAGCAGTACTTC.

The rearrangement joins TRBV20-1 to TRBJ2-7; a possible D gene is TRBD2 (5 bases). This CDR3 has 15 residues. Per the germline V gene, CDR1 is DFQATT and CDR2 is SNEGSKA (reference sequence). Trimming shortened V by 3 bases and J by 1 base, and 16 bases separated the two germline ends. The CDR3 DNA is TGCAGTGCTAGCCCCCTGTTGGAGGTATCCTACGAGCAGTACTTC. It codes for CSASPLLEVSYEQYF.

The rearrangement joins TRBV3-1 to TRBJ1-1; 8 bases map to TRBD1. The trim removed 7 bases at V and 5 bases at J, leaving 6 bases unmatched. The CDR3 is 13 amino acids. The germline CDR1 and CDR2 sequences are LGHDT and YNNKEL (reference sequence). The CDR3 sequence: CASNTGGRTEAFF. The CDR3 nucleotides are TGTGCCAGCAACACAGGGGGGAGGACTGAAGCTTTCTTT. Using reference TRBV3-1 and TRBJ1-1 for the parts outside the CDR3, the full variable domain is DTAVSQTPKYLVTQMGNDKSIKCEQNLGHDTMYWYKQDSKKFLKIMFSYNNKELIINETVPNRFSPKSPDKAHLNLHINSLELGDSAVYFCASNTGGRTEAFFGQGTRLTVV.

V is TRBV27 and J is TRBJ1-5, with 7 bases that match TRBD1. Germline V gene sequence: CDR1 MNHEY, CDR2 SMNVEV (reference sequence). This CDR3 is built from 15 residues. V was clipped by 6 bases and J by 1 base; unmatched bases: 6. The CDR3 bases are TGTGCCAGCAGAAAGGGGACAGCGAGCAATCAGCCCCAGCATTTT. Translating gives CASRKGTASNQPQHF.

The V and J genes are TRBV20-1 and TRBJ2-3, with 8 bases fitting TRBD1. The CDR3 spans 16 residues. CDR1 and CDR2 (germline): DFQATT, SNEGSKA (reference sequence). V was pared by 6 bases and J by 0 bases, with 11 bases of the junction left unmatched. The CDR3 bases are TGCAGTGCGAGAAACAGGGGGTTATTTAGCACAGATACGCAGTATTTT. Residues: CSARNRGLFSTDTQYF.

The chain couples TRBV20-1 to TRBJ2-1; D is possibly TRBD1 or TRBD2 (7 bases each). This CDR3 has 16 amino acids. Germline CDR1 and CDR2: DFQATT and SNEGSKA (reference sequence). V lost 2 bases and J 4 bases, leaving 18 bases between the germline ends. The DNA for the CDR3 is TGCAGTGCTAGAACCCCAGGGGGGGACAGATACAATGAGCAGTTCTTC. This codes for CSARTPGGDRYNEQFF.

The rearrangement joins TRBV6-2 or TRBV6-3 to TRBJ2-1; D tentatively fits TRBD1 or TRBD2 (5 bases each). Looked up from germline, CDR1 is MNHEY and CDR2 is SVGEGT. This CDR3 is 13 amino acids long. The ends were cut back, 1 base at V and 8 bases at J, with 9 bases in the middle. The CDR3 reads CASSYYRGDEQFF. The DNA of the CDR3 is TGTGCCAGCAGTTACTACCGAGGGGATGAGCAGTTCTTC.

The table lists this clonotype with many counts. The V gene is TRBV6-2 or TRBV6-3, the J gene TRBJ2-2; D possibly corresponds to TRBD2 (5 bases). The length of the CDR3 is 18 residues. From germline, CDR1 is MNHEY and CDR2 SVGEGT. V was pared by 0 bases and J by 6 bases, with 20 bases between. The CDR3 DNA reads as TGTGCCAGCAGTTACTCGAACGAGGGCGGTAGTAAGTCCGGGGAGCTGTTTTTT. It specifies CASSYSNEGGSKSGELFF.

As regards this clonotype: A much larger clone differs by one base, so this may be a read error. The chain is built from TRBV20-1 and TRBJ1-2; 7 positions match TRBD1. The length of the CDR3 is 12 residues. The V gene end was trimmed by 3 bases and the J gene end by 6 bases; junction bases not matched to a gene: 4. Looked up from germline, CDR1 is DFQATT and CDR2 is SNEGSKA (reference sequence). The CDR3 nucleotides read TGCAGTGCTAGGACAGGGATCGATGGCTACACCTTC. The encoded protein is CSARTGIDGYTF.

The V call is TRBV5-1, the J call TRBJ1-1; D might be TRBD1 (6 bases). This CDR3 spans 14 amino acids. V was shortened by 4 bases and J by 1 base, with 11 bases between the two germline ends. CDR1 is SGHRS, CDR2 YFSETQ, per germline. DNA of the CDR3: TGCGCCAGCAGCCGGGACACCTCGAACACTGAAGCTTTCTTT. Its protein product is CASSRDTSNTEAFF.

The rearrangement uses TRBV20-1 and TRBJ1-6, with D perhaps TRBD1 (6 bases). Trimming stripped 3 bases from V and 10 bases from J, with 19 bases between. The length of the CDR3 is 15 residues. Per the germline V gene, CDR1 is DFQATT and CDR2 is SNEGSKA (reference sequence). CDR3 sequence reads: CSARSGYRASSPLHF. Written as DNA, the CDR3 is TGCAGTGCTAGGAGTGGTTACAGGGCGAGCTCACCCCTCCACTTT.

As regards this clonotype: Its ends do not fully match the called genes, so a read error is possible. This chain joins TRBV20-1 and TRBJ1-5; possible D gene TRBD1, 5 bases. Germline V lookup: CDR1 DFQATT, CDR2 SNEGSKA (reference sequence). The length of the CDR3 is 16 residues. The CDR3 here is CGAPPQGSNSNQPQHF. CDR3 DNA: TGCGGTGCCCCCCCGCAGGGAAGTAATAGCAATCAGCCCCAGCATTTT.

This clonotype was seen ten or more times. The V call is TRBV6-4, the J call TRBJ2-3, with D perhaps TRBD1 (5 bases). CDR1 is MRHNA, CDR2 SNTAGT, per germline. The CDR3 has 13 amino acids. The V and J ends lost 6 bases and 1 base respectively, with 8 bases between them. This chain's CDR3 is CASSEQGTDTQYF. CDR3 nucleotide sequence: TGTGCCAGCAGCGAACAGGGCACAGATACGCAGTATTTT.

The chain employs TRBV6-6 and TRBJ1-1; unclear D gene. CDR1 and CDR2 from the germline V gene are MNHNY and SVGAGI (reference sequence). The CDR3 extends over 14 amino acids. V lost 7 bases, J lost 1 base, and 13 bases lay in between. CDR3 sequence reads: CASINAPGNTEAFF. Here the CDR3 DNA reads TGTGCCAGCATCAACGCTCCGGGGAACACTGAAGCTTTCTTT.

This chain uses TRBV20-1 with TRBJ2-4; D gene unclear. Trimming left V 7 bases short and J 0 bases short, with 16 bases between. The CDR3 has 15 amino acids. Germline assignment: CDR1 DFQATT and CDR2 SNEGSKA (reference sequence). This CDR3 is CSGSPSLLAKNIQYF. CDR3 DNA sequence: TGCAGTGGTAGCCCCAGCCTTCTAGCCAAAAACATTCAGTACTTC.

DNA for the CDR3: TGTGCCATCAGGCCACCCACACCCGGGGTCCATACGCAGTATTTT. Its protein is CAIRPPTPGVHTQYF. The chain couples TRBV10-3 to TRBJ2-3, with D tentatively TRBD2 (5 bases). This CDR3 region has 15 residues. Trimming cost V 6 bases and J 7 bases, with 20 bases left between them. In germline, CDR1 is ENHRY, CDR2 SYGVKD.